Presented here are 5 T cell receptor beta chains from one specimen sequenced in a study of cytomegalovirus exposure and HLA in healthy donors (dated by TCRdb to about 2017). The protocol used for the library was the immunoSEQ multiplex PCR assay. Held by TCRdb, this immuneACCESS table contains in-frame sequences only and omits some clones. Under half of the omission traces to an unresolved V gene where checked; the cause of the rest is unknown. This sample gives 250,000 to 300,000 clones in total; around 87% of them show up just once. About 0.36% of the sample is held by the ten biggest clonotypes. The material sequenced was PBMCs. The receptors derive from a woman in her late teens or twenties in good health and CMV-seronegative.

CDR3 region: CATMTGNTEAFF. The CDR3 DNA reads as TGTGCCACGATGACAGGGAACACTGAAGCTTTCTTT. This sequence joins TRBV10-3 and TRBJ1-1; perhaps TRBD1 as D (6 bases). The CDR3 loop spans 12 amino acids. CDR1 and CDR2 (germline): ENHRY, SYGVKD. V gave up 10 bases and J gave up 1 base, with 10 bases separating them.

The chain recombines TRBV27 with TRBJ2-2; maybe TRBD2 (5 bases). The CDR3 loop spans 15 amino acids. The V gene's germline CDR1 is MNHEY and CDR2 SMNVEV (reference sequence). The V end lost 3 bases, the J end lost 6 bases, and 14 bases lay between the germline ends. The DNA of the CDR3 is TGTGCCAGCAGTTTTTATATCGTCGGGGCCGGGGAGCTGTTTTTT. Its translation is CASSFYIVGAGELFF.

The CDR3 DNA reads TGTGCCAGCAGCCAAGTGGGCGGGGAAGCAGATACGCAGTATTTT. Protein: CASSQVGGEADTQYF. The chain recombines TRBV14 with TRBJ2-3, with D maybe TRBD2 (6 bases). V was cut by 1 base and J by 4 bases, with 12 bases left in between. The germline V gene has CDR1 SGHDN and CDR2 FVKESK. The CDR3 length is 15 residues.

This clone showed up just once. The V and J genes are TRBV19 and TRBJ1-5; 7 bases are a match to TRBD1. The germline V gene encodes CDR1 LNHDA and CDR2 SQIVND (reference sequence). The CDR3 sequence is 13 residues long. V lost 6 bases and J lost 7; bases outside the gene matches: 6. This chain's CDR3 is CASSFRGRQPQHF. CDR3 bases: TGTGCCAGTAGCTTCAGGGGGAGGCAGCCCCAGCATTTT. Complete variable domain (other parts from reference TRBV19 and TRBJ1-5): DGGITQSPKYLFRKEGQNVTLSCEQNLNHDAMYWYRQDPGQGLRLIYYSQIVNDFQKGDIAEGYSVSREKKESFPLTVTSAQKNPTAFYLCASSFRGRQPQHFGDGTRLSIL.

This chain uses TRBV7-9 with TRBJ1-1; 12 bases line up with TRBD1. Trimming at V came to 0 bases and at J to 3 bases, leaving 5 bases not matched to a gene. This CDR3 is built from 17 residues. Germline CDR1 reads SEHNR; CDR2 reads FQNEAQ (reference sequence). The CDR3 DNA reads TGTGCCAGCAGCTTAGCCGGGACAGGGGGCCTGCACACTGAAGCTTTCTTT. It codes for CASSLAGTGGLHTEAFF.